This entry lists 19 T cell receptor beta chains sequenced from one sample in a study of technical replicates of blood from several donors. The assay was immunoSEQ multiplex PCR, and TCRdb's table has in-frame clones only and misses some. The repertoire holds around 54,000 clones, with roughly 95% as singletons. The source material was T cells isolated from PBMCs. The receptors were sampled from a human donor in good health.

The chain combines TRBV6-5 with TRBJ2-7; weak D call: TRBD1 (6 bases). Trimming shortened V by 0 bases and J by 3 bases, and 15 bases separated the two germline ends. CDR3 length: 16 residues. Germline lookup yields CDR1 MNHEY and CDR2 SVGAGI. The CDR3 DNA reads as TGTGCCAGCAGTTACTCATTTAAGACAGGCAACTACGAGCAGTACTTC. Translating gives CASSYSFKTGNYEQYF.

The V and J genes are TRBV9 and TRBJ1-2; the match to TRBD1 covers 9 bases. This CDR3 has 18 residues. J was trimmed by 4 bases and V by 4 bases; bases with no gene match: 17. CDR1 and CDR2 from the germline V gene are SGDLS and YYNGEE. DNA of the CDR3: TGTGCCAGCAGCTTAAGTCCCGGGACAGGGAACGGAGGCTATGGCTACACCTTC. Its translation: CASSLSPGTGNGGYGYTF.

CDR3 sequence: CATSTGTSGRNEQFF. CDR3 in DNA: TGTGCCACCAGCACCGGGACTAGCGGGCGCAATGAGCAGTTCTTC. The chain joins TRBV15 to TRBJ2-1; 12 bases agree with TRBD2. Germline trimming cut 4 bases from V and 6 bases from J; bases unmatched to any gene: 4. The CDR3 extends over 15 amino acids. From germline, CDR1 is LNHNV and CDR2 YYDKDF (reference sequence).

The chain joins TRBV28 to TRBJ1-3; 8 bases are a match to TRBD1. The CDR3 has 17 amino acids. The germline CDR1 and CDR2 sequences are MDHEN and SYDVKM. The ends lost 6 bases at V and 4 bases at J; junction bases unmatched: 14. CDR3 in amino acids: CASRLRFRGLLGNTIYF. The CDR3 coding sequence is TGTGCCAGCAGACTGCGATTCAGGGGGCTTTTAGGAAACACCATATATTTT. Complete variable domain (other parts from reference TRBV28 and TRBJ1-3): DVKVTQSSRYLVKRTGEKVFLECVQDMDHENMFWYRQDPGLGLRLIYFSYDVKMKEKGDIPEGYSVSREKKERFSLILESASTNQTSMYLCASRLRFRGLLGNTIYFGEGSWLTVV.

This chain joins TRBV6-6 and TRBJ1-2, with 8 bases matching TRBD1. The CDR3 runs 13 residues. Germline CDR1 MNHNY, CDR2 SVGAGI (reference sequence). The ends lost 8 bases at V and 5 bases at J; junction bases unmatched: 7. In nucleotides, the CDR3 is TGTGCCAGCTGGGGACAGGTCGGTTATGGCTACACCTTC. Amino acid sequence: CASWGQVGYGYTF.

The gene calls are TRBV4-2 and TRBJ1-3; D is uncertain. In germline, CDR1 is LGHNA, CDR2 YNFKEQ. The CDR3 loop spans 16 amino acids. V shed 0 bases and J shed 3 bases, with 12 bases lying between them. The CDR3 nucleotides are TGTGCCAGCAGCCAAGATCATGTATCAGGTGGAAACACCATATATTTT. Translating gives CASSQDHVSGGNTIYF.

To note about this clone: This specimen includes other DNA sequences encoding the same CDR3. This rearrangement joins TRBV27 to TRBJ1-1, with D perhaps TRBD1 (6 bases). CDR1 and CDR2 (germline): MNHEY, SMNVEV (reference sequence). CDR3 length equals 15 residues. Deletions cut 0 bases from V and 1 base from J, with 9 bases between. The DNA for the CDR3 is TGTGCCAGCAGTTTATCCCGGGGGGCGAACACTGAAGCTTTCTTT. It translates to CASSLSRGANTEAFF.

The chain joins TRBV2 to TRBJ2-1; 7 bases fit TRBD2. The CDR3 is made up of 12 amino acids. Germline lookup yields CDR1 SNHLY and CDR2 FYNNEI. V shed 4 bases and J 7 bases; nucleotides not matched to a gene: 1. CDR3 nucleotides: TGTGCCAGCAGTGTGGGGGGGAATGAGCAGTTCTTC. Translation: CASSVGGNEQFF.

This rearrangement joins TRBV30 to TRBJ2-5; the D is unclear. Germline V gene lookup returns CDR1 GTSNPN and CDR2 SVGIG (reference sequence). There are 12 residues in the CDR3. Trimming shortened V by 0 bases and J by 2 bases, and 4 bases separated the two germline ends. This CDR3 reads CAWSVSQETQYF. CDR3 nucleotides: TGTGCCTGGAGTGTTTCTCAAGAGACCCAGTACTTC.

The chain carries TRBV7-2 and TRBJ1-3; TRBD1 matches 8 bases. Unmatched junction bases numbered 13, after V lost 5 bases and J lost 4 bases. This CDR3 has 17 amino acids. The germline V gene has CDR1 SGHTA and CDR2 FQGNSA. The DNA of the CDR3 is TGTGCCAGCAGCACGAGCCCAGGGGGCGCAGAAGGAAACACCATATATTTT. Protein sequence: CASSTSPGGAEGNTIYF.

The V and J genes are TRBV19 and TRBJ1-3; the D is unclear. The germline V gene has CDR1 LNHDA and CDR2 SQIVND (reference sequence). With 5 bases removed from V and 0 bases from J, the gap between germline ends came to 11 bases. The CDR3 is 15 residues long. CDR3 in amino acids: CASSLTVPSGNTIYF. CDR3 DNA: TGTGCCAGTAGTCTAACAGTGCCCTCTGGAAACACCATATATTTT.

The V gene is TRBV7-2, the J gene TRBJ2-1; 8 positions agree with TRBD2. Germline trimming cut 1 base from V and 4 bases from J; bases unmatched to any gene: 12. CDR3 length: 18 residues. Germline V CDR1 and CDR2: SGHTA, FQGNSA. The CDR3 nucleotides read TGTGCCAGCAGCTTAGGTTGGGGAGGCGGGAGGAGGTACAATGAGCAGTTCTTC. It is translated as CASSLGWGGGRRYNEQFF.

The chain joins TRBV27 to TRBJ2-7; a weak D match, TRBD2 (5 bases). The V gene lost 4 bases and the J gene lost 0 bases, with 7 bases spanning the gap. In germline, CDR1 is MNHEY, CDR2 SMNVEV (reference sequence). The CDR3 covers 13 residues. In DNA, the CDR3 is TGTGCCAGCAGTTACGGACTCTCCTACGAGCAGTACTTC. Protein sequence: CASSYGLSYEQYF.

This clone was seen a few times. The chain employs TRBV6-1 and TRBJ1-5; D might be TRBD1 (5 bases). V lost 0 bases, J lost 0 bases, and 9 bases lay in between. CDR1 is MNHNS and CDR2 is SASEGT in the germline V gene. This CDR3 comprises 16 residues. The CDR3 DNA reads TGTGCCAGCAGTGAAGCTGCAGGGTATAGCAATCAGCCCCAGCATTTT. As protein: CASSEAAGYSNQPQHF.

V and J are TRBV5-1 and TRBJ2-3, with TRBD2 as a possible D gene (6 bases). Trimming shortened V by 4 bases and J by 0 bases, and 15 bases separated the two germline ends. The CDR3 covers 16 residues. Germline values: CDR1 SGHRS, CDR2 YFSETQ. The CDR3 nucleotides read TGCGCCAGCAGCCCGGGGGTAGCGACTAGCACAGATACGCAGTATTTT. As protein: CASSPGVATSTDTQYF.

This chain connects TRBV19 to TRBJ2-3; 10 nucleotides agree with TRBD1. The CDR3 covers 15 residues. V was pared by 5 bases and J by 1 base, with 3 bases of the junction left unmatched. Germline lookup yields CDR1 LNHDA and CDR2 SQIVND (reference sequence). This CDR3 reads CASSDRGLGTDTQYF. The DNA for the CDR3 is TGTGCCAGTAGTGACAGGGGGCTCGGCACAGATACGCAGTATTTT.

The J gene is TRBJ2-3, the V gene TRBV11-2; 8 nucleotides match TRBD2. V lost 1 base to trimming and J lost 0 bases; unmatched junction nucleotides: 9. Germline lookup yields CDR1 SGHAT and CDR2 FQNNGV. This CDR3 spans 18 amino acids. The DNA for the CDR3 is TGTGCCAGCAGCTTAGGTCTAGCGGGTCCTCCTAGCACAGATACGCAGTATTTT. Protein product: CASSLGLAGPPSTDTQYF.

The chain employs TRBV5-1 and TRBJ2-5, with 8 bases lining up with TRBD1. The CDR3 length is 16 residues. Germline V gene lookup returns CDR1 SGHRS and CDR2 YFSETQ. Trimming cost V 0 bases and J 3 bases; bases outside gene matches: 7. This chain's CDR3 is CASSLDRGQVEETQYF. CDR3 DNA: TGCGCCAGCAGCTTGGATCGGGGACAGGTTGAAGAGACCCAGTACTTC.

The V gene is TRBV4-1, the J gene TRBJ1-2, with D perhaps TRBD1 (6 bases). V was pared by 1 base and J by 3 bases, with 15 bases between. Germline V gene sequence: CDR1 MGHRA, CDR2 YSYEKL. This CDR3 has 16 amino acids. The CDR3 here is CASSQGEGEYDYGYTF. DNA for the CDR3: TGCGCCAGCAGCCAAGGTGAGGGGGAATACGACTATGGCTACACCTTC.